Listed below are T cell receptor beta chains from one sample, sequenced in a study of blood T cell repertoires in COVID-19. TCRdb keeps only in-frame clones here, not all; method: immunoSEQ multiplex PCR. The data contain about 61,000 clones, over 75% of them singletons. The sequencing sample was made of peripheral blood. Every receptor here comes from a man at least 80 years old with active or convalescent COVID-19. CDR3s include the opening cysteine and the closing phenylalanine or tryptophan. The order of the fields is CDR3 protein, V gene, J gene.

CASSRAVNTEAFF,TRBV14,TRBJ1-1
CASSLDRNTGELFF,TRBV7-3,TRBJ2-2
CASSSVGTDTQYF,TRBV28,TRBJ2-3
CASSPQGESNTGELFF,TRBV18,TRBJ2-2
CASSLVGVAGGYTF,TRBV5-4,TRBJ1-2
CASSGGGRQETQYF,TRBV5-4,TRBJ2-5
CSVEEGNAFF,TRBV29-1,TRBJ1-2
CASSTGTASGQPQHF,TRBV7-8,TRBJ1-5
CASSPDTEAFF,TRBV6-6,TRBJ1-1
CASSPPSGTYEQFF,TRBV7-9,TRBJ2-1
CASSQGQGENYGYTF,TRBV6-6,TRBJ1-2
CASSLALPGVTDTQYF,TRBV7-2,TRBJ2-3
CASSPGLAGETDTQYF,TRBV5-1,TRBJ2-3
CASSLGVGSPTDTQYF,TRBV7-7,TRBJ2-3
CASRDRIYYTF,TRBV5-5,TRBJ1-2
CASSLDFRAGGGNTIYF,TRBV7-2,TRBJ1-3
CASSQDLRAQPQHF,TRBV3-1/TRBV3-2,TRBJ1-5
CASSKVGGGGETGGYTF,TRBV21-1,TRBJ1-2
CASRGQGPGELFF,TRBV19,TRBJ2-2
CASSPGTYYEQYF,TRBV19,TRBJ2-7